These T cell receptor beta chains were read from a single sample in a study of blood T cell repertoires in COVID-19. The repertoire was sequenced with immunoSEQ multiplex PCR; TCRdb's copy has only in-frame clones and lacks some. The sample shows about 380,000 clones, 88% of them seen only once. The sequenced sample was PBMCs or T cells enriched from blood (not recorded which). These receptors were collected from a woman younger than 30 who had recovered from COVID-19. The CDR3 runs from the conserved cysteine through the conserved F or W. A D gene is named only where the DNA matches it firmly. Only some rows state a clone size, as once, few, many or a class for expanded clones.

V	D	J	size	CDR3	DNA
TRBV7-2	.	TRBJ2-2	.	CASSFRGTSNTGELFF	TGTGCCAGCAGCTTCCGAGGGACTTCTAACACCGGGGAGCTGTTTTTT
TRBV9	.	TRBJ2-1	.	CASSVSYNEQFF	TGTGCCAGCAGCGTTAGTTACAATGAGCAGTTCTTC
TRBV7-9	TRBD1	TRBJ2-3	.	CASSLDRVTDTQYF	TGTGCCAGCAGCTTGGACAGGGTCACAGATACGCAGTATTTT
TRBV2	.	TRBJ2-3	.	CASSEGRGKRTDTQYF	TGTGCCAGCAGTGAGGGCAGGGGAAAAAGGACAGATACGCAGTATTTT
TRBV9	TRBD1	TRBJ2-1	.	CASSVGTGGYNEQFF	TGTGCCAGCAGCGTTGGTACAGGGGGTTACAATGAGCAGTTCTTC
TRBV30	.	TRBJ1-4	once	CAWSVRGNEKLFF	TGTGCCTGGAGTGTTAGGGGTAATGAAAAACTGTTTTTT
TRBV18	.	TRBJ1-2	.	CASSPPGAESRANGYTF	TGTGCCAGCTCACCACCAGGGGCGGAATCCCGAGCGAATGGCTACACCTTC
TRBV7-2	TRBD1	TRBJ1-5	.	CASSRDRASNQPQHF	TGTGCCAGCAGCCGGGACAGGGCTAGCAATCAGCCCCAGCATTTT
TRBV5-1	TRBD1	TRBJ1-5	.	CASSPTGNQPQHF	TGCGCCAGCAGCCCGACAGGGAATCAGCCCCAGCATTTT
TRBV19	.	TRBJ2-2	.	CASSITRRSNTGELFF	TGTGCCAGTAGTATTACACGGAGGAGCAACACCGGGGAGCTGTTTTTT
TRBV3-1/TRBV3-2	.	TRBJ2-7	.	CASSPRPSSYEQYF	TGTGCCAGCAGCCCCCGCCCCTCTAGCTACGAGCAGTACTTC
TRBV6-5	TRBD1	TRBJ1-2	once	CASSYSGQLNYGYTF	TGTGCCAGCAGTTACTCGGGACAGCTTAACTATGGCTACACCTTC
TRBV24-1	TRBD1	TRBJ2-4	once	CATSYNPGGFFGYIQYF	TGTGCCACCAGTTACAATCCAGGGGGTTTCTTTGGGTACATTCAGTACTTC
TRBV4-1	.	TRBJ1-6	.	CASSQDRGSNSPLHF	TGCGCCAGCAGCCAAGATCGAGGATCTAATTCACCCCTCCACTTT
TRBV5-1	.	TRBJ2-1	.	CASSLTYPSSYNEQFF	TGCGCCAGCAGCTTGACTTACCCGAGCTCCTACAATGAGCAGTTCTTC
TRBV7-2	TRBD1	TRBJ2-3	.	CASSDPGGRGTDTQYF	TGTGCCAGCAGCGACCCAGGGGGCCGGGGCACAGATACGCAGTATTTT
TRBV7-2	TRBD1	TRBJ2-3	.	CASRLPGQGTDTQYF	TGTGCCAGCAGACTTCCGGGACAGGGGACAGATACGCAGTATTTT
TRBV18	TRBD1	TRBJ1-5	.	CASSRQGNQPQHF	TGTGCCAGCTCCCGACAGGGGAATCAGCCCCAGCATTTT
TRBV28	TRBD1	TRBJ1-6	.	CASSSGQGGSYNSPLHF	TGTGCCAGCAGTTCCGGACAGGGAGGTTCCTATAATTCACCCCTCCACTTT
TRBV25-1	.	TRBJ2-5	.	CASSEWGGRGLAKETQYF	TGTGCCAGCAGTGAATGGGGAGGTCGCGGGCTAGCAAAAGAGACCCAGTACTTC
TRBV6-1	.	TRBJ2-7	.	CASSDRGIEEQYF	TGTGCCAGCAGTGACCGAGGGATTGAGGAGCAGTACTTC
TRBV28	TRBD1	TRBJ1-5	.	CASSSNRGGNQPQHF	TGTGCCAGCAGTTCCAACAGGGGAGGCAATCAGCCCCAGCATTTT
TRBV5-4	.	TRBJ2-5	.	CASSFLGHSQETQYF	TGTGCCAGCAGCTTTTTGGGACACAGCCAAGAGACCCAGTACTTC
TRBV18	TRBD2	TRBJ2-7	.	CASSNGGGQGYEQYF	TGTGCCAGCTCAAACGGCGGGGGGCAAGGCTACGAGCAGTACTTC
TRBV5-1	.	TRBJ1-6	.	CASSLEGAGNSPLHF	TGCGCCAGCAGCTTGGAAGGGGCAGGGAATTCACCCCTCCACTTT
TRBV19	TRBD1	TRBJ1-3	.	CASSPGQGGTIYF	TGTGCCAGTAGTCCTGGACAGGGTGGCACCATATATTTT
TRBV9	.	TRBJ1-1	.	CASSVASIAGTEAFF	TGTGCCAGCAGCGTAGCGTCAATAGCGGGGACTGAAGCTTTCTTT
TRBV10-2	.	TRBJ2-1	.	CASSDFGTTYNEQFF	TGCGCCAGCAGTGATTTCGGGACAACTTACAATGAGCAGTTCTTC
TRBV28	.	TRBJ1-1	.	CASSSTALNTEAFF	TGTGCCAGCAGTTCGACAGCCTTGAACACTGAAGCTTTCTTT
TRBV7-8	.	TRBJ2-2	few	CASSLKSSTGELFF	TGTGCCAGCAGCTTGAAGTCTAGCACCGGGGAGCTGTTTTTT
TRBV30	.	TRBJ2-3	.	CAWSIGRDFPSTDTQYF	TGTGCCTGGAGTATAGGCCGGGACTTTCCTTCCACAGATACGCAGTATTTT
TRBV6-6	TRBD1	TRBJ1-6	.	CASSRKTGPLYNSPLHF	TGTGCCAGCAGCCGAAAGACAGGGCCCCTCTATAATTCACCCCTCCACTTT
TRBV19	.	TRBJ1-1	.	CASGGLDRLGAFF	TGTGCCAGTGGGGGACTGGATCGACTAGGGGCTTTCTTT
TRBV30	.	TRBJ1-2	.	CAWNSGRGMNYGYTF	TGTGCCTGGAACTCGGGCAGGGGTATGAACTATGGCTACACCTTC